A selection of T cell receptor beta chains follows, all from one sample in a study of PD-1 blockade in classical Hodgkin lymphoma. The protocol was immunoSEQ multiplex PCR, while the TCRdb copy is restricted to in-frame clones and leaves out a portion. The sample consists of roughly 100,000 clones, roughly nine tenths of them appearing once. The sequencing used peripheral blood mononuclear cells (PBMCs), collected before the fourth cycle of nivolumab. The source of these receptors is a human donor with classical Hodgkin lymphoma. Each CDR3 is given with its conserved first and last residue. The D gene is left open where the match is weak. Size is omitted from some rows. Given values are once, few, many or a class for expanded clones.

D gene	V gene	J gene	clone size	CDR3 DNA	CDR3 protein
.	TRBV6-1	TRBJ2-7	.	TGTGCCAGCAGTTACGTTCACGAGCAGTACTTC	CASSYVHEQYF
.	TRBV7-9	TRBJ2-7	once	TGTGCCAGCAGCGCGCCTACAGGGAATTTGGGCTACGAGCAGTACTTC	CASSAPTGNLGYEQYF
.	TRBV11-2	TRBJ1-1	.	TGTGCCAGCAGCTTAGAACTGCTGAACACTGAAGCTTTCTTT	CASSLELLNTEAFF
TRBD1	TRBV5-1	TRBJ1-2	.	TGCGCCAGCAGCCCGGCGGGGCAGGGGGCGAGCGGCTACACCTTC	CASSPAGQGASGYTF
.	TRBV10-3	TRBJ2-5	.	TGTGCCATCAGTGAGTCGAATCCCGTTTCGAGCGGCGAGACCCAGTACTTC	CAISESNPVSSGETQYF
TRBD2	TRBV2	TRBJ2-2	.	TGTGCCAGCAGACTAGCGGGAGTTACCGGGGAGCTGTTTTTT	CASRLAGVTGELFF
TRBD1	TRBV5-1	TRBJ2-2	few	TGCGCCAGCAGCTGGGGACAGGGGAGTCCCGACACCGGGGAGCTGTTTTTT	CASSWGQGSPDTGELFF
.	TRBV6-5	TRBJ1-1	.	TGTGCCAGCAGTTACTCTGGAGGAACGGGGAACACTGAAGCTTTCTTT	CASSYSGGTGNTEAFF
.	TRBV6-4	TRBJ1-5	.	TGTGCCACCAGGGGAAACAATCAGCCCCAGCATTTT	CATRGNNQPQHF
TRBD2	TRBV6-5	TRBJ2-7	.	TGTGCCAGCAGTTTGGGGGGAGCGGGGAGGTACGAGCAGTACTTC	CASSLGGAGRYEQYF
TRBD2	TRBV7-6	TRBJ2-2	.	TGTGCCAGCAGCTTAGAAGGCACTAGCGGGCGCACCGGGGAGCTGTTTTTT	CASSLEGTSGRTGELFF
.	TRBV19	TRBJ2-3	once	TGTGCCAGTAGTACAGGGGCGGGAGTGAGTACAGATACGCAGTATTTT	CASSTGAGVSTDTQYF
.	TRBV7-8	TRBJ2-5	.	TGTGCCAGCAGCTCCCCCATCGAGACCCAGTACTTC	CASSSPIETQYF
TRBD2	TRBV19	TRBJ2-2	.	TGTGCCAGTAGTCCCGGGACTAGATCGAACACCGGGGAGCTGTTTTTT	CASSPGTRSNTGELFF
.	TRBV9	TRBJ1-2	.	TGTGCCAGCAGCGTAGATTTGGGGCAGGAATATGGCTACACCTTC	CASSVDLGQEYGYTF
TRBD1	TRBV15	TRBJ1-4	.	TGTGCCACCAGCAGAGAGAAGGGGGCCTTTGGTGAAAAACTGTTTTTT	CATSREKGAFGEKLFF
.	TRBV2	TRBJ2-7	once	TGTGCCAGCAGTGAACGTTGGCCGGCAATCTCCTACGAGCAGTACTTC	CASSERWPAISYEQYF
.	TRBV28	TRBJ2-2	.	TGTGCCAGCAGTGTGGAGAGGGGCACGAACACCGGGGAGCTGTTTTTT	CASSVERGTNTGELFF
TRBD2	TRBV15	TRBJ2-7	.	TGTGCCACCAGCAGAGGACTAGCGGAAAACGAGCAGTACTTC	CATSRGLAENEQYF